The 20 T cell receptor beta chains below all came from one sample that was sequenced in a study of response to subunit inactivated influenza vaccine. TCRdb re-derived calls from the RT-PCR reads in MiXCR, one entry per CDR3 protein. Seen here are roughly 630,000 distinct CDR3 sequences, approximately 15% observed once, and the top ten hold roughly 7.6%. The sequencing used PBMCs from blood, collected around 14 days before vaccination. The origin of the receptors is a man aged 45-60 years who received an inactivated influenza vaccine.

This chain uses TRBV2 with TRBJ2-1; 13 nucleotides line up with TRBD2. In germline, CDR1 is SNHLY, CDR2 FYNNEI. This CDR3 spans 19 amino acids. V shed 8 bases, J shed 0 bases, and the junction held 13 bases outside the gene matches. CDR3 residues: CASLGLAGQVRSSYNEQFF. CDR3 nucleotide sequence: TGTGCCAGCTTGGGACTAGCGGGACAGGTGAGAAGCTCCTACAATGAGCAGTTCTTC.

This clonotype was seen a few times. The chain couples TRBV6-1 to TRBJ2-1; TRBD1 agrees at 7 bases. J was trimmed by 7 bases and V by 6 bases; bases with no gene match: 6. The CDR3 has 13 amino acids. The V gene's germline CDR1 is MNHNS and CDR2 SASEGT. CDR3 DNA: TGTGCCAGCAGAGGGGACAGTTGGAATGAGCAGTTCTTC. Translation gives CASRGDSWNEQFF.

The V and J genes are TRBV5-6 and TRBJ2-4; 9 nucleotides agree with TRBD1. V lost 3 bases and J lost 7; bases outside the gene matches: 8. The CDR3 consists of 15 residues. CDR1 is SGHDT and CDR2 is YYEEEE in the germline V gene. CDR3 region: CASSSWVTGGNIQYF. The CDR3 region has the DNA TGTGCCAGCAGCTCGTGGGTGACAGGGGGGAACATTCAGTACTTC.

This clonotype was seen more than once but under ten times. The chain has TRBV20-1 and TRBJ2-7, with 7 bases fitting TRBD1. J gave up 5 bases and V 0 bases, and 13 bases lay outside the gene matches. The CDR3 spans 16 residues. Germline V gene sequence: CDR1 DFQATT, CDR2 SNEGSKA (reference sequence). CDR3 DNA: TGCAGTGCTAGAGATTTGGCCCGGGACAGTCCCCACGAGCAGTACTTC. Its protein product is CSARDLARDSPHEQYF.

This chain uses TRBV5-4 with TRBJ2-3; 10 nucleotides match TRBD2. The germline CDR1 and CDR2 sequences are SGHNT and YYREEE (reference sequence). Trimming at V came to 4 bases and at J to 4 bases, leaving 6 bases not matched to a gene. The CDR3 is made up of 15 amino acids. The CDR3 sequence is CASSGAGGHADTQYF. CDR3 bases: TGTGCCAGCAGCGGAGCGGGGGGGCATGCAGATACGCAGTATTTT.

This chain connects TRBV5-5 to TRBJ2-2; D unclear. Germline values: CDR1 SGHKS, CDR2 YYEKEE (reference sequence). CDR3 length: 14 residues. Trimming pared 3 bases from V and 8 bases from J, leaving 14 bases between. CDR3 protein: CASSWGAFPGELFF. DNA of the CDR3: TGTGCCAGCAGCTGGGGTGCGTTCCCGGGGGAGCTGTTTTTT.

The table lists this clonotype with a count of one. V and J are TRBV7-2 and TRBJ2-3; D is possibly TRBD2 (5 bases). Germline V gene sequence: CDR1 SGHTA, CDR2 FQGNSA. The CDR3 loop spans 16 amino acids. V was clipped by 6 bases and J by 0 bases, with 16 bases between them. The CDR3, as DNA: TGTGCCAGCAGACCAGCCCCAGCGGCTAGCACAGATACGCAGTATTTT. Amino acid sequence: CASRPAPAASTDTQYF.

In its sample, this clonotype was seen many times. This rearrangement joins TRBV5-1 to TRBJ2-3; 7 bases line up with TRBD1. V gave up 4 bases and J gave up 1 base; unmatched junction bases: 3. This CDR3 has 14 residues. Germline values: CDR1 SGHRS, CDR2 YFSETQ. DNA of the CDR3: TGCGCCAGCAGCCAGGGACAGCGCACAGATACGCAGTATTTT. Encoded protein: CASSQGQRTDTQYF.

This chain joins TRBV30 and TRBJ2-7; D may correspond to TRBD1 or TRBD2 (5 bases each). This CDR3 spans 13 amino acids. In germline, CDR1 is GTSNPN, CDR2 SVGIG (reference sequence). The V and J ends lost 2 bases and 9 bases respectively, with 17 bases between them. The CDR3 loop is CAWSTQGGDRQYF. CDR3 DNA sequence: TGTGCCTGGAGTACTCAAGGTGGGGACCGGCAGTACTTC.

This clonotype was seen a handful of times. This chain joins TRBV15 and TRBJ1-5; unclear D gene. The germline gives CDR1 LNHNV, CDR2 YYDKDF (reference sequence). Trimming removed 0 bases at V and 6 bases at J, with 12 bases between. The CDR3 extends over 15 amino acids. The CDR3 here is CATSRDQGNGQPQHF. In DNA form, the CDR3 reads TGTGCCACCAGCAGAGATCAAGGGAACGGTCAGCCCCAGCATTTT.

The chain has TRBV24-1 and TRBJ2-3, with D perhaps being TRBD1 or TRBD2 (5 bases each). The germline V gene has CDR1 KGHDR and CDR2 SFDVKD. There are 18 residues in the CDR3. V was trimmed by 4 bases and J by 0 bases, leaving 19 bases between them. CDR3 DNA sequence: TGTGCCACCAGTGAACACTTTACTAGTAGGGGTAGCACAGATACGCAGTATTTT. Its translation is CATSEHFTSRGSTDTQYF.

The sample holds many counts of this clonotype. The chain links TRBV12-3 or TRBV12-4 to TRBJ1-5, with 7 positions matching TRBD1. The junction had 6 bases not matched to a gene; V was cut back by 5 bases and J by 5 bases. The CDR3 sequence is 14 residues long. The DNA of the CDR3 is TGTGCCAGCAGTCACGACAGGGTACATCAGCCCCAGCATTTT. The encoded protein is CASSHDRVHQPQHF.

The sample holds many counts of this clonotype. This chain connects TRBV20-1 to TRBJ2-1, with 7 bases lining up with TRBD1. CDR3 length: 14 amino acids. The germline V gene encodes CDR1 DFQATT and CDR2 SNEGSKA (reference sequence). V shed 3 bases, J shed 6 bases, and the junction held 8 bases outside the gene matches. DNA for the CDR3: TGCAGTGCTAGTCCTACAGGGGAGCTCAATGAGCAGTTCTTC. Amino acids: CSASPTGELNEQFF.

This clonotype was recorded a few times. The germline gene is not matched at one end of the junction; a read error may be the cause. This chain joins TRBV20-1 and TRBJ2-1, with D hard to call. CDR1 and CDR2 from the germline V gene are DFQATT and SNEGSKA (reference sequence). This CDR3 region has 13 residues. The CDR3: CSARALSASTAHF. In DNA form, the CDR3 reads TGCAGTGCTAGAGCCTTGTCGGCCTCGACGGCGCACTTC.

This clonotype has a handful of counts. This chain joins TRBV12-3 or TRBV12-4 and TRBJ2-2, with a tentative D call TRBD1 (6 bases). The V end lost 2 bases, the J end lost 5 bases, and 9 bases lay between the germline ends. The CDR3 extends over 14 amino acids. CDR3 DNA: TGTGCCAGCAGTTTATTGGGGGCGACCGGGGAGCTGTTTTTT. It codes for CASSLLGATGELFF.

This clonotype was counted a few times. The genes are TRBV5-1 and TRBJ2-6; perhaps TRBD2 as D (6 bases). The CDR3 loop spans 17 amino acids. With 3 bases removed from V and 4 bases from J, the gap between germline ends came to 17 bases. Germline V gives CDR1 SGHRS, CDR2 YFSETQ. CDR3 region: CASSSQGGAAGANVLTF. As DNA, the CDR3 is TGCGCCAGCAGCTCTCAGGGCGGGGCGGCGGGGGCCAACGTCCTGACTTTC.

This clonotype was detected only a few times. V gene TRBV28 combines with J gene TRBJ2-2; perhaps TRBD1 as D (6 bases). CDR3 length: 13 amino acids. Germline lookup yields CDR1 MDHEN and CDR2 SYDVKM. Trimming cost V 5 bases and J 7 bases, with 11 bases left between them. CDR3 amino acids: CASSQQGHGELFF. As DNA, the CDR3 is TGTGCCAGCAGTCAACAGGGCCACGGGGAGCTGTTTTTT.

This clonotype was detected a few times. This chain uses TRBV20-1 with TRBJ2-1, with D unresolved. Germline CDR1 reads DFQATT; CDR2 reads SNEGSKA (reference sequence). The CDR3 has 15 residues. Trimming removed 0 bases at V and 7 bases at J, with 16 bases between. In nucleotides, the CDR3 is TGCAGTGCTAGAGACCCATTCGACCCCAGGAATGAGCAGTTCTTC. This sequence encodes CSARDPFDPRNEQFF.

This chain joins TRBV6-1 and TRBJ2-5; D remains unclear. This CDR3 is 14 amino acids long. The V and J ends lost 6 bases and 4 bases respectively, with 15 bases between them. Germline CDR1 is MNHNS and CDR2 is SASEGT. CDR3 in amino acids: CASRRTDWGETQYF. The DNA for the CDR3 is TGTGCCAGCAGGAGGACCGACTGGGGAGAGACCCAGTACTTC.

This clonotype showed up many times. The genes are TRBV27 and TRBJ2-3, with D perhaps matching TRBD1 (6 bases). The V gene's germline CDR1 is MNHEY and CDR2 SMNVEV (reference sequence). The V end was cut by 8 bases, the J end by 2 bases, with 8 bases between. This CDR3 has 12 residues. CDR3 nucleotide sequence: TGTGCCAGCGGACAGAACACAGATACGCAGTATTTT. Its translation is CASGQNTDTQYF.